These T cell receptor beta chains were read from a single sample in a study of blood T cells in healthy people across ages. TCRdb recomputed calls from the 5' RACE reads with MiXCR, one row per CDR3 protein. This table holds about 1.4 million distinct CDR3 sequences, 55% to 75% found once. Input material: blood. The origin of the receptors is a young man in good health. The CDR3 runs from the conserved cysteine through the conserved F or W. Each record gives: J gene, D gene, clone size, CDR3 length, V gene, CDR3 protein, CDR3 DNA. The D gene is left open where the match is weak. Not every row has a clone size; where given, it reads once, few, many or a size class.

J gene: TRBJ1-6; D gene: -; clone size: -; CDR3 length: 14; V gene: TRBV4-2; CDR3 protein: CASSQEAVVSPLHF; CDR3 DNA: TGTGCCAGCAGCCAAGAGGCAGTCGTCTCACCCCTCCACTTT
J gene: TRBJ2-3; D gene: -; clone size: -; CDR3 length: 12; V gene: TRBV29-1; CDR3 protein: CSSTGLGDTQYF; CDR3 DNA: TGCAGCTCGACGGGGTTGGGCGATACGCAGTATTTT
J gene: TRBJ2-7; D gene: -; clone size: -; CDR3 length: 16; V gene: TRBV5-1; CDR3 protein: CASSPEAAQRNYEQYF; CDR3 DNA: TGCGCCAGCAGCCCCGAAGCCGCACAGCGAAACTACGAGCAGTACTTC
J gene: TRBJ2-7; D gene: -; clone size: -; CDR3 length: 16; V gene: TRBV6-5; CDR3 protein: CASRTDRGHFSYEQYF; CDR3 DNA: TGTGCCAGCAGAACCGACCGGGGACATTTCTCCTACGAGCAGTACTTC
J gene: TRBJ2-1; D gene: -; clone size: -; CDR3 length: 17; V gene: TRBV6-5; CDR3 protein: CASSYTDRDPYYNEQFF; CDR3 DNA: TGTGCCAGCAGTTACACCGACCGGGACCCTTACTACAATGAGCAGTTCTTC
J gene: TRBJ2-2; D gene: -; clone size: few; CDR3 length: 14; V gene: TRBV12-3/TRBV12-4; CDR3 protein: CASSLGLATGELFF; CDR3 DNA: TGTGCCAGCAGTCTCGGGCTAGCCACCGGGGAGCTGTTTTTT
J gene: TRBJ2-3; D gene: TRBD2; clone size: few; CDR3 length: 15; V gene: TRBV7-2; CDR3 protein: CASSRLSGSTDTQYF; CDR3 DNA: TGTGCCAGCAGCCGTCTTAGCGGGTCCACAGATACGCAGTATTTT
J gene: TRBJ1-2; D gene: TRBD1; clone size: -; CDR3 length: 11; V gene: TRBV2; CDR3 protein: CAREGASGYTF; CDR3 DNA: TGTGCCAGAGAGGGGGCCTCTGGCTACACCTTC
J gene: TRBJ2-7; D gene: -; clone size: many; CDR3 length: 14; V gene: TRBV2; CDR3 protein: CASSPRDGTYEQYF; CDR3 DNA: TGTGCCAGCAGTCCGCGGGACGGCACCTACGAGCAGTACTTC
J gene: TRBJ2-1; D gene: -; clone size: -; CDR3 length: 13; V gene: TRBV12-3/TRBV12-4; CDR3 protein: CASSQLQSGEQFF; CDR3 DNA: TGTGCCAGCAGTCAACTCCAGTCAGGTGAGCAGTTCTTC
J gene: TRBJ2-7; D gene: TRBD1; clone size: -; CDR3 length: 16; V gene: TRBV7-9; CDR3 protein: CASSALTRQGSYEQYF; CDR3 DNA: TGTGCCAGCAGCGCCTTAACACGACAGGGCTCCTACGAGCAGTACTTC
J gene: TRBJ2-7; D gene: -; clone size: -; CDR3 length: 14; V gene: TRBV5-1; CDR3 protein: CASSPDSGLYEQYF; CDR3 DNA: TGCGCCAGCAGCCCGGACAGTGGGTTATACGAGCAGTACTTC
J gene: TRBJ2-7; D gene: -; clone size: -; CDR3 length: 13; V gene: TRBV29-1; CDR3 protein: CSVARDSPEEQYF; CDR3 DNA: TGCAGCGTTGCCCGGGACTCCCCGGAGGAGCAGTACTTC
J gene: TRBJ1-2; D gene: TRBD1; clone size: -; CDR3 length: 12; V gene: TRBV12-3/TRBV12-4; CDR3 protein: CASLRTGNGYTF; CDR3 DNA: TGTGCCAGCCTACGGACAGGGAATGGCTACACCTTC
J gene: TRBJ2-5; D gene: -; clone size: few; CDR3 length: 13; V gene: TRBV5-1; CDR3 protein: CASGQNGRETQYF; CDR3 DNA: TGCGCCAGTGGACAGAATGGACGAGAGACCCAGTACTTC
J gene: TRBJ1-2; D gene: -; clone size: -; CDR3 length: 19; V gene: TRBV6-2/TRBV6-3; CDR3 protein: CASSPWGEGTPAANYGYTF; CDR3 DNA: TGTGCCAGCAGTCCCTGGGGCGAAGGGACTCCTGCTGCTAACTATGGCTACACCTTC
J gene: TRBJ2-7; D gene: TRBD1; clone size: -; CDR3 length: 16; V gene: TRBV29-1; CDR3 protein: CSVGEDRGRAAYEQYF; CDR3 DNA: TGCAGCGTTGGGGAAGACAGGGGAAGGGCGGCCTACGAGCAGTACTTC
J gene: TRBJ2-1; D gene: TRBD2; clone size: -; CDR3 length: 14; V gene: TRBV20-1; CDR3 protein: CRAGWTGPYNEQFF; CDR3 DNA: TGCAGAGCGGGATGGACCGGACCCTACAATGAGCAGTTCTTC
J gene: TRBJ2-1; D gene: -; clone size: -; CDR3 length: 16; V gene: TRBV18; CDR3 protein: CASSPSMQGGVGEQFF; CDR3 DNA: TGTGCCAGCTCCCCGAGCATGCAGGGAGGTGTGGGTGAGCAGTTCTTC
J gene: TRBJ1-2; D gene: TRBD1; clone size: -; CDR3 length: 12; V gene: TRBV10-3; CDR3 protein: CAIRRDRGGYTF; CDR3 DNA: TGTGCCATCAGACGGGACAGGGGCGGCTACACCTTC
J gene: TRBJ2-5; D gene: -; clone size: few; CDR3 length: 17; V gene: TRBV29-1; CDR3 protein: CSVEDQDPEGYQETQYF; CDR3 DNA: TGCAGCGTTGAAGATCAGGACCCTGAAGGGTACCAAGAGACCCAGTACTTC
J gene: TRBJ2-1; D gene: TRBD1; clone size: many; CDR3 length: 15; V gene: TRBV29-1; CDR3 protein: CSVEIGTGAYNEQFF; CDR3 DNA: TGCAGCGTTGAGATCGGGACAGGGGCCTACAATGAGCAGTTCTTC
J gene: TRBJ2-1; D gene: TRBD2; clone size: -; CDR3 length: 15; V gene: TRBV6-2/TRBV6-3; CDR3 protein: CASSFLGLEEDEQFF; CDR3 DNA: TGTGCCAGCAGTTTCCTTGGACTAGAGGAAGATGAGCAGTTCTTC
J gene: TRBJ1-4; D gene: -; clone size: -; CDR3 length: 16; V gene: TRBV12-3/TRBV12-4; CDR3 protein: CASNKGSGNAPEKLFF; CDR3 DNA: TGTGCCAGCAACAAAGGTTCGGGAAATGCCCCTGAAAAACTGTTTTTT
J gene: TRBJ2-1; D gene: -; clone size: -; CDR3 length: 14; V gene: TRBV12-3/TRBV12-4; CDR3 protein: CASSLGQTHYEQFF; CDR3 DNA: TGTGCCAGCAGTTTGGGACAAACCCACTACGAGCAGTTCTTC
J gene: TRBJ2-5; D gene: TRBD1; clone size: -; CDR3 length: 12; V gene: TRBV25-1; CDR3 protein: CASTGQGETQYF; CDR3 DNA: TGTGCCAGCACCGGACAGGGAGAGACCCAGTACTTC
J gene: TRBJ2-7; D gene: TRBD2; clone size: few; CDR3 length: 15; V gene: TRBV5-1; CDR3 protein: CASSPGTSEASEQYF; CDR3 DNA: TGCGCCAGCAGCCCAGGGACTAGCGAGGCTTCCGAGCAGTACTTC
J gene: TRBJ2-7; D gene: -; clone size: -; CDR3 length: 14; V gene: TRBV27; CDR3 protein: CASSSENRDYEQYF; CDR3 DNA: TGTGCCAGCAGTTCCGAAAACAGAGATTACGAGCAGTACTTC
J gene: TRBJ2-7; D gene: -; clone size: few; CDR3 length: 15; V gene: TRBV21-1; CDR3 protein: CASSKTQGGGYEQYF; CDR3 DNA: TGTGCCAGCAGCAAGACCCAGGGTGGGGGCTACGAGCAGTACTTC
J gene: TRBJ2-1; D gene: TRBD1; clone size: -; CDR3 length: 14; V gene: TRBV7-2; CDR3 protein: CASSSGQGYNEQFF; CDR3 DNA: TGTGCCAGCAGCTCCGGACAGGGCTACAATGAGCAGTTCTTC
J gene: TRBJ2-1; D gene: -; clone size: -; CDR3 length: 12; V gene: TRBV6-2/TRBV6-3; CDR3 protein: CASSPPQFEQFF; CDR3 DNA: TGTGCCAGCAGCCCCCCCCAATTTGAGCAGTTCTTC
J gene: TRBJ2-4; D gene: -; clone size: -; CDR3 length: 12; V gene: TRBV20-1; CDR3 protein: CSASYVRDEQYF; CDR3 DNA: TGCAGTGCTAGTTACGTAAGAGATGAGCAGTACTTC
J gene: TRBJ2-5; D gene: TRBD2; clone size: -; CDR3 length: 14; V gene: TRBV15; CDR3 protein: CATASSGIRETQYF; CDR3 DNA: TGTGCCACCGCGTCTAGCGGGATAAGGGAGACCCAGTACTTC